A single sample is the source of the 31 T cell receptor beta chains below, sequenced in a study of T cells expressing NK-cell markers. TCRdb re-analyzed the 5' RACE reads; it lists each CDR3 protein once, without DNA. This sample contains 350,000 to 400,000 distinct CDR3 sequences. Material: blood T cells: a sorted CD56 or NKG2C T cell subset, CD4+ or CD8+ T cells, or bulk PBMC T cells (not recorded which). The receptors were sampled from a woman aged 50 to 60 in good health.

The V and J genes are TRBV4-1 and TRBJ2-7; lacking DNA, the TRBD1 call made by TCRdb goes unchecked. The length of the CDR3 is 14 residues. CDR1 is MGHRA, CDR2 YSYEKL, per germline. The CDR3 spells CASSQGTGMWEQYF.

The chain employs TRBV7-9 and TRBJ2-7; lacking DNA, the TRBD1 call made by TCRdb goes unchecked. The CDR3 is 15 residues long. Germline V gives CDR1 SEHNR, CDR2 FQNEAQ (reference sequence). This CDR3 is CASSIDTGRFSEQYF.

This chain connects TRBV12-3 or TRBV12-4 to TRBJ1-1. The CDR3 is 15 amino acids. CDR3 protein: CASGTQGWRDTEAFF.

The chain joins TRBV5-6 to TRBJ1-1; TCRdb's D call of TRBD1 is untestable without DNA. This CDR3 contains 12 residues. The germline V gene encodes CDR1 SGHDT and CDR2 YYEEEE. CDR3 sequence reads: CASSAGAAEAFF.

The genes are TRBV6-6 and TRBJ2-1; TCRdb calls TRBD2, which cannot be checked without DNA. Germline assignment: CDR1 MNHNY and CDR2 SVGAGI (reference sequence). There are 18 residues in the CDR3. CDR3 protein: CASSYSLAGGSLGNEQFF.

This rearrangement joins TRBV29-1 to TRBJ2-1; TCRdb calls TRBD2, which cannot be checked without DNA. The CDR3 runs to 14 residues. Germline V CDR1 and CDR2: SQVTM, ANQGSEA. CDR3 loop: CSVRTGTSETEQFF.

The chain carries TRBV5-6 and TRBJ1-1; no DNA is available, so the TRBD1 call from TCRdb remains unchecked. The CDR3 has 16 residues. The germline V gene has CDR1 SGHDT and CDR2 YYEEEE. The CDR3 is CASSLGQGPSNTEAFF.

The chain combines TRBV20-1 with TRBJ2-5; with no DNA, the TCRdb D assignment of TRBD2 cannot be verified. Germline V CDR1 and CDR2: DFQATT, SNEGSKA (reference sequence). This CDR3 contains 12 residues. CDR3 amino acids: CSALAEPETQYF.

The rearrangement links TRBV12-3 or TRBV12-4 to TRBJ2-1. The CDR3 sequence is 14 residues long. The CDR3 reads CASSFTDSINEQFF.

The chain carries TRBV19 and TRBJ2-5; TCRdb selects TRBD1, and the lack of DNA leaves this call unchecked. Germline V gene data show CDR1 as LNHDA and CDR2 as SQIVND (reference sequence). The CDR3 consists of 15 residues. The CDR3 loop reads CASSIGTGNQETQYF.

The chain is built from TRBV5-6 and TRBJ2-3. Germline V gene lookup returns CDR1 SGHDT and CDR2 YYEEEE. The CDR3 runs 14 residues. The CDR3 region is CASSSLDSTDTQYF.

The CDR3 sequence is CSARVRTSGANEQFF. The gene calls are TRBV20-1 and TRBJ2-1; TCRdb indicates TRBD2, and absent DNA this call remains unverified. Germline assignment: CDR1 DFQATT and CDR2 SNEGSKA (reference sequence). The CDR3 loop spans 15 amino acids.

The chain joins TRBV20-1 to TRBJ1-1. CDR1 is DFQATT, CDR2 SNEGSKA, per germline (reference sequence). This CDR3 comprises 13 residues. Here the CDR3 reads CSAVTDMGTEAFF.

The rearrangement joins TRBV15 to TRBJ1-5; TCRdb picks TRBD1, but there is no DNA to check that call. Germline V gene sequence: CDR1 LNHNV, CDR2 YYDKDF (reference sequence). This CDR3 comprises 18 residues. This chain's CDR3 is CATSRVGGESYSNQPQHF.

The chain uses TRBV5-1 and TRBJ1-1; TCRdb's assignment of TRBD1 cannot be checked, as there is no DNA. CDR3 length equals 13 residues. CDR1 and CDR2 (germline): SGHRS, YFSETQ. The CDR3 reads CASRDSRNTEAFF.

This chain connects TRBV7-8 to TRBJ2-1; without DNA, the TCRdb call of TRBD2 cannot be checked. The CDR3 covers 18 residues. CDR1 is SGHVS and CDR2 is FQNEAQ in the germline V gene. The CDR3 here is CASSLEARRVRVYNEQFF.

The V gene is TRBV4-1, the J gene TRBJ2-4; absent DNA, TCRdb's TRBD2 call cannot be checked. Germline values: CDR1 MGHRA, CDR2 YSYEKL. The CDR3 extends over 15 amino acids. The CDR3 here is CASSAGLERGNIQYF.

This chain joins TRBV24-1 and TRBJ2-5; lacking DNA, the TRBD1 call made by TCRdb goes unchecked. The CDR3 is made up of 15 amino acids. Germline CDR1 is KGHDR and CDR2 is SFDVKD. CDR3 sequence: CATSDRQGFGETQYF.

The rearrangement uses TRBV20-1 and TRBJ1-1; the D call from TCRdb, TRBD1, cannot be confirmed without DNA. The CDR3 runs to 13 residues. CDR1 DFQATT and CDR2 SNEGSKA come from the germline V gene (reference sequence). The CDR3 here is CSAPEPGRPEAFF.

This chain joins TRBV7-2 and TRBJ1-4; the D call from TCRdb, TRBD1, cannot be confirmed without DNA. Germline loops: CDR1 SGHTA, CDR2 FQGNSA. CDR3 length equals 16 residues. CDR3 residues: CASSPGTFATNEKLFF. The complete variable domain, with remaining parts taken from reference TRBV7-2 and TRBJ1-4, reads GAGVSQSPSNKVTEKGKDVELRCDPISGHTALYWYRQSLGQGLEFLIYFQGNSAPDKSGLPSDRFSAERTGGSVSTLTIQRTQQEDSAVYLCASSPGTFATNEKLFFGSGTQLSVL.

The chain uses TRBV7-9 and TRBJ1-2. Germline CDR1 is SEHNR and CDR2 is FQNEAQ (reference sequence). This CDR3 contains 14 residues. CDR3 sequence reads: CASSLGNSLYGYTF.

The V gene is TRBV20-1, the J gene TRBJ2-3; TCRdb's D gene call, TRBD2, goes unchecked for lack of DNA. CDR1 DFQATT and CDR2 SNEGSKA come from the germline V gene (reference sequence). CDR3 length: 17 amino acids. CDR3: CSARGAPSGSSTDTQYF.

The chain has TRBV7-9 and TRBJ2-5; no DNA is available, so the TRBD2 call from TCRdb remains unchecked. Germline V CDR1 and CDR2: SEHNR, FQNEAQ (reference sequence). This CDR3 is built from 16 residues. This CDR3 is CASSLAVAGIQETQYF.

The V gene is TRBV10-3, the J gene TRBJ2-5; TCRdb selects TRBD2, and the lack of DNA leaves this call unchecked. The CDR3 loop spans 15 amino acids. The germline V gene has CDR1 ENHRY and CDR2 SYGVKD. The CDR3 protein is CAISAGLAGEETQYF.

The chain employs TRBV4-2 and TRBJ2-1; the TRBD2 assignment by TCRdb is unverifiable without DNA. The CDR3 spans 15 residues. Germline V CDR1 and CDR2: LGHNA, YNFKEQ. The CDR3: CASSGRSGRYNEQFF.

The chain has TRBV12-3 or TRBV12-4 and TRBJ2-1; the D call from TCRdb, TRBD2, cannot be confirmed without DNA. The CDR3 totals 17 residues. The CDR3 is CASSFGGSGSGRGEQFF.

This chain's CDR3 is CAIKALGQTINEQFF. This sequence joins TRBV10-3 and TRBJ2-1; TCRdb reports TRBD2, a call that lacks DNA to check it against. CDR3 length: 15 residues. Germline CDR1 reads ENHRY; CDR2 reads SYGVKD.

The V call is TRBV25-1, the J call TRBJ2-6; without DNA, the TCRdb call of TRBD2 cannot be checked. Germline CDR1 MGHDK, CDR2 SYGVNS. This CDR3 has 16 amino acids. CDR3 protein: CALRGGLYSGANVLTF.

The chain has TRBV12-3 or TRBV12-4 and TRBJ2-2. CDR3 length: 13 amino acids. CDR3 protein: CASSAVVAGELFF.

The CDR3 protein is CASSQGANVNTEAFF. The rearrangement links TRBV3-1 to TRBJ1-1. This CDR3 is built from 15 residues. Germline CDR1 LGHDT, CDR2 YNNKEL (reference sequence).

The chain uses TRBV20-1 and TRBJ2-1; as DNA is missing, the TRBD2 call by TCRdb cannot be tested. CDR1 and CDR2 from the germline V gene are DFQATT and SNEGSKA (reference sequence). CDR3 size: 14 residues. The CDR3 is CSARVREGMNEQFF.